The sequence of this T cell receptor (beta chain) was determined in a study of shared clonotypes between healthy human individuals. Findings of the study overall: The study drew on few donors, limiting represented genetic and exposure-history diversity.

Concerning this clone: Its matching antigen is unknown.

Per the original methods: In the immunoSEQ data, sequences were junction-only and lacked quality scores, so filtering differed. The protocol was immunoSEQ multiplex PCR, while the TCRdb copy is restricted to in-frame clones and leaves out a portion. The V and J calls and clone size are taken from that table; D and trimming were inferred from the DNA. The sample carries some 2.1 million clones, 85% to 95% recorded once. Naivety among CD8 cells was defined by CD45RO negativity and positive CCR7 selection, thereby excluding terminally differentiated effector memory CD45RA+ cells. The sequence was obtained from a man between 18 and 35 years old in good health. Material for sequencing was naive CD8+ T cells sorted from blood.

The CDR3 loop reads CSVDGASMAGRNEQFF. The CDR3 nucleotides are TGCAGCGTTGACGGAGCTTCAATGGCAGGAAGGAATGAGCAGTTCTTC. V is TRBV29-1 and J is TRBJ2-1, with D unclear. Germline lookup yields CDR1 SQVTM and CDR2 ANQGSEA. Trimming pared 3 bases from V and 7 bases from J, leaving 22 bases between. This CDR3 is 16 amino acids long.